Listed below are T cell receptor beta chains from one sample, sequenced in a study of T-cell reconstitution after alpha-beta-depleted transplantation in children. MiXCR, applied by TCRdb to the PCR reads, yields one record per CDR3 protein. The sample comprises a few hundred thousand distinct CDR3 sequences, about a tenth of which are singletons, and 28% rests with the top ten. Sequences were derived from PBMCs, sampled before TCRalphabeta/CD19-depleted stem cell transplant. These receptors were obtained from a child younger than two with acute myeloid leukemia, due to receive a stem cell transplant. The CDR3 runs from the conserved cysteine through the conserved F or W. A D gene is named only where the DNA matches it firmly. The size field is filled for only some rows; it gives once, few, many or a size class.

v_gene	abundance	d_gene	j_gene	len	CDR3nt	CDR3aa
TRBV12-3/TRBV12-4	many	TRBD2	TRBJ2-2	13	TGTGCCAGCAGGGTGGCGGGAGTCGGGGAGCTGTTTTTT	CASRVAGVGELFF
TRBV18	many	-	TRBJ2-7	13	TGTGCCAGCAGCCCGGGACAAACCTACGAGCAGTACTTC	CASSPGQTYEQYF
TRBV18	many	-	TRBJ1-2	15	TGTGCCAGCTCACCACCCGGGCGCACAAACTATGGCTACACCTTC	CASSPPGRTNYGYTF
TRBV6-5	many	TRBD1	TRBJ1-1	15	TGTGCCAGCAGTTACTCGGGACAGATCCTGATTCAAGCTTTCTTT	CASSYSGQILIQAFF
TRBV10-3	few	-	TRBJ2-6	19	TGTGCCATCAGTGAGTCGTTACCCTTACCCCTCTCTGGGGCCAACGTCCTGACTTTC	CAISESLPLPLSGANVLTF
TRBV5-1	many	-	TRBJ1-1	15	TGCGCCAGCAGCCAGAGGGTAGGTAGGAACACTGAAGCTTTCTTT	CASSQRVGRNTEAFF
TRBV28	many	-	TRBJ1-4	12	TGTGCCAGTCAGTCAACTAATGAAAAACTGTTTTTT	CASQSTNEKLFF
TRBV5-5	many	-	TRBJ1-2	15	TGTGCCAGCAGCTTTGGGGGAGGACACAACTATGGCTACACCTTC	CASSFGGGHNYGYTF
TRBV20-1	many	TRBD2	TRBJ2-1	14	TGCAGTGCTAGAGAACCGGGACTAGCCAATGAGCAGTTCTTC	CSAREPGLANEQFF
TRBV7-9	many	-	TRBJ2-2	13	TGTGCCAGCAGCCATTCATCTACCGGGGAGCTGTTTTTT	CASSHSSTGELFF
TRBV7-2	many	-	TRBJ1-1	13	TGTGCCAGCAGCCTATCAACCACAGGGGAAGCTTTCTTT	CASSLSTTGEAFF
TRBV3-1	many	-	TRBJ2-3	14	TGTGCCAGCAGCCCCTACGCTCGGGGTGATACGCAGTATTTT	CASSPYARGDTQYF
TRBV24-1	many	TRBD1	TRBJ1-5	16	TGTGCCACCAGTGATCGCCGGGACAGGGCTTATCAGCCCCAGCATTTT	CATSDRRDRAYQPQHF
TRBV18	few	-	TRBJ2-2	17	TGTGCCAGCTCACCCCAACTACCTCCTACGAGCACCGGGGAGCTGTTTTTT	CASSPQLPPTSTGELFF
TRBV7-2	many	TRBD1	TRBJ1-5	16	TGTGCCAGCAGCCCAGCAGGGACAGGGTCCAATCAGCCCCAGCATTTT	CASSPAGTGSNQPQHF
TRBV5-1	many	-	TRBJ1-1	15	TGCGCCAGCAGCTTGTCACAGCGGGATAACACTGAAGCTTTCTTT	CASSLSQRDNTEAFF
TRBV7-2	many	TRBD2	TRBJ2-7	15	TGTGCCAGCAGTCGCCTGGGACTAGAATACTACGAGCAGTACTTC	CASSRLGLEYYEQYF
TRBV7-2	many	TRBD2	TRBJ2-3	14	TGTGCCAGTAAACTAGCGGAACTCACAGATACGCAGTATTTT	CASKLAELTDTQYF
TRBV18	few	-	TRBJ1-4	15	TGTGCCAGCTCACCCTCGTCCGGGGGAGGCGAAAAACTGTTTTTT	CASSPSSGGGEKLFF
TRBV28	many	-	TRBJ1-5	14	TGTGCCAGCAGTTTAGTCAGTTTGATTCAGCCCCAGCATTTT	CASSLVSLIQPQHF
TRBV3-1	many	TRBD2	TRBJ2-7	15	TGTGCCAGCAGCCCCGGGACTAGCGGAGTATACGAGCAGTACTTC	CASSPGTSGVYEQYF
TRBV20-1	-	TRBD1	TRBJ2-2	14	TGCAGTGCTAGAGACCTACAGGGGACCGGGGAGCTGTTTTTT	CSARDLQGTGELFF
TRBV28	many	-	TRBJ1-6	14	TGTGCCAGCAGTTTTGAGACAAGTCGTTCACCCCTCCACTTT	CASSFETSRSPLHF
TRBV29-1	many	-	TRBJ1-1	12	TGCAGCGCTGACAGATTGAACACTGAAGCTTTCTTT	CSADRLNTEAFF
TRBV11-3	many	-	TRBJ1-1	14	TGTGCCAGCAGCTTAGATGGGGTGAACACTGAAGCTTTCTTT	CASSLDGVNTEAFF
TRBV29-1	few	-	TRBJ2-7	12	TGCAGCGTTGCGCGCGGGACCTACGAGCAGTACTTC	CSVARGTYEQYF
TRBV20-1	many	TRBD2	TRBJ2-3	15	TGCAGTGCTAGAGGGGGACTAGAGTCCGCAGATACGCAGTATTTT	CSARGGLESADTQYF
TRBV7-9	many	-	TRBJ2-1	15	TGTGCCACCTCGCCCACGACCTTACTGGGCAATGAGCAGTTCTTC	CATSPTTLLGNEQFF
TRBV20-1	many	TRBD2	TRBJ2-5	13	TGCAGTGCCCGACTAGCGTACCAAGAGACCCAGTACTTC	CSARLAYQETQYF
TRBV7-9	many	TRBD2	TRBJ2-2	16	TGTGCCAGCAGCTTAGAAGGCGGGAGAAACACCGGGGAGCTGTTTTTT	CASSLEGGRNTGELFF
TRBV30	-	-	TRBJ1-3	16	TGTGCCTGGAGTGTACGAGGGGTTTACTCTGGAAACACCATATATTTT	CAWSVRGVYSGNTIYF
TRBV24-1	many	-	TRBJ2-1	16	TGTGCCACCAGTGATTTGGACAGTCGCTCCTACAATGAGCAGTTCTTC	CATSDLDSRSYNEQFF
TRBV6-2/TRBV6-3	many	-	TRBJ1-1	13	TGTGCCAGCAGTTACCCCCAGAACACTGAAGCTTTCTTT	CASSYPQNTEAFF
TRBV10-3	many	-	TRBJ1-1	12	TGTGCCATCAGGGGATCGAACACTGAAGCTTTCTTT	CAIRGSNTEAFF
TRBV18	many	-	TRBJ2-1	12	TGTGCCAGCTCATATGGGTTCAATGAGCAGTTCTTC	CASSYGFNEQFF
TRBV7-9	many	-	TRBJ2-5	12	TGTGCCAGCAGCTTAGGGGGTGCGACCCAGTACTTC	CASSLGGATQYF
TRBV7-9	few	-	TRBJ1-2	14	TGTGCCAGCAGCTTAGGGTCTGTCGGCTATGGCTACACCTTC	CASSLGSVGYGYTF
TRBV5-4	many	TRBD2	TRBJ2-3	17	TGTGCCAGCAGCTTGGACGGGACTAGCGGGAGCACAGATACGCAGTATTTT	CASSLDGTSGSTDTQYF
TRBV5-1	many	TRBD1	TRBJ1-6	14	TGCGCCAGCAGCTTCCAGACAGGGGGTTCACCCCTCCACTTT	CASSFQTGGSPLHF
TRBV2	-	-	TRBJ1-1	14	TGTGCCAGCAGTGAATTCCGACCGGCCTCTGAAGCTTTCTTT	CASSEFRPASEAFF
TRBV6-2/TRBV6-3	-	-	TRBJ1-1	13	TGTGCCAGCAGTAGACCCCAGAACACTGAAGCTTTCTTT	CASSRPQNTEAFF
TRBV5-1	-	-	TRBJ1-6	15	TGCGCCAGCCAAGCCCAGGGAGGGAATGGTTCACCCCTCCACTTT	CASQAQGGNGSPLHF
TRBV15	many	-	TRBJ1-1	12	TGTGCCACCAGCAGTCAGGCCACTGAAGCTTTCTTT	CATSSQATEAFF